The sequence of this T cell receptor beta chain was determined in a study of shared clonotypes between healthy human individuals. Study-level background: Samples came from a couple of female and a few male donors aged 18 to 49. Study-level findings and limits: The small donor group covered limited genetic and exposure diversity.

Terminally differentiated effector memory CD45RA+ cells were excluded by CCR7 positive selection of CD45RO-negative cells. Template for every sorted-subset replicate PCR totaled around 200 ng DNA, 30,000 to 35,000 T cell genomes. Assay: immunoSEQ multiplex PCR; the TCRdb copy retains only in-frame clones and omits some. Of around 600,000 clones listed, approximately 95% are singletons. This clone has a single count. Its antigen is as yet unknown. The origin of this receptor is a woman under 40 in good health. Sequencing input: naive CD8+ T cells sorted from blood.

The DNA of the CDR3 is TGCGCCAGCAGCTTGGACGGGAGCACCTACGAGCAGTACTTC. Translating it yields CASSLDGSTYEQYF. The chain is built from TRBV5-1 and TRBJ2-7; possibly TRBD2 for D (6 bases). Germline assignment: CDR1 SGHRS and CDR2 YFSETQ. V was cut by 0 bases and J by 2 bases, with 9 bases left in between. There are 14 residues in the CDR3. Full variable domain (rest looked up from reference TRBV5-1 and TRBJ2-7): KAGVTQTPRYLIKTRGQQVTLSCSPISGHRSVSWYQQTPGQGLQFLFEYFSETQRNKGNFPGRFSGRQFSNSRSEMNVSTLELGDSALYLCASSLDGSTYEQYFGPGTRLTVT.